This TCR beta chain is drawn from a study of blood T cell repertoires in COVID-19. On the study more broadly: PBMCs, B-cell-depleted T cells, or T cells were the source of the cDNA or gDNA that made up the material.

This table comes from immunoSEQ multiplex PCR, and its TCRdb copy is limited to in-frame clones, with some not included. The data contain some 170,000 clones, around 81% of them seen just once; the ten biggest clones take up approximately 11%. Germline V gene sequence: CDR1 WSHSY, CDR2 SAAADI. V shed 2 bases and J shed 3 bases, with 9 bases lying between them. The CDR3 extends over 14 amino acids. This TCR came from a man between 60 and 75 years old with active or convalescent COVID-19. What was sequenced was peripheral blood. The chain links TRBV10-2 to TRBJ2-3, with D perhaps TRBD2 (5 bases). CDR3 sequence (DNA): TGCGCCAGCAGTGAGGGCGGGTCGACAGATACGCAGTATTTT. This sequence encodes CASSEGGSTDTQYF.